Listed below are T cell receptor beta chains from one sample, sequenced in a study of long-term antiretroviral therapy in people with HIV. The data were produced by immunoSEQ multiplex PCR, yet TCRdb's version contains in-frame clones alone and is incomplete. Of 45,000 to 50,000 clones listed, around 84% are singletons. The sample was unsorted PBMCs, taken 0.8 years after starting antiretroviral therapy. The source is a woman between 18 and 29 years old with HIV. Each CDR3 is given with its conserved first and last residue. The D gene is left open where the match is weak. Clone size appears in some rows only: once, few, many, or a class for an expanded clone.

V gene	D gene	J gene	clone size	CDR3 protein	CDR3 DNA
TRBV7-9	TRBD1	TRBJ1-2	few	CASSPGQGRGYTF	TGTGCCAGCAGCCCCGGACAGGGAAGGGGCTACACCTTC
TRBV7-2	TRBD2	TRBJ2-7	.	CASSLIPTSGYEQYF	TGTGCCAGCAGCTTAATCCCCACTAGCGGGTACGAGCAGTACTTC
TRBV11-2	TRBD2	TRBJ2-1	.	CASSPLAGGPDEQFF	TGTGCCAGCAGCCCCCTAGCGGGAGGGCCAGATGAGCAGTTCTTC
TRBV28	TRBD2	TRBJ2-1	.	CASSTYRAGGYSDEQFF	TGTGCCAGCAGTACATACCGGGCGGGAGGGTACTCCGATGAGCAGTTCTTC
TRBV28	.	TRBJ1-4	.	CASSSSYAGDYNEKLFF	TGTGCCAGCAGTTCTAGTTACGCAGGGGACTATAATGAAAAACTGTTTTTT
TRBV9	TRBD2	TRBJ2-5	.	CASSVGTSWGDETQYF	TGTGCCAGCAGCGTAGGGACTAGTTGGGGAGACGAGACCCAGTACTTC
TRBV4-3	.	TRBJ2-7	.	CASSQGAGSYEQYF	TGCGCCAGCAGCCAAGGAGCGGGCTCCTACGAGCAGTACTTC
TRBV6-6	TRBD1	TRBJ1-1	.	CASSPGQGATEAFF	TGTGCCAGCAGCCCGGGACAGGGGGCCACTGAAGCTTTCTTT
TRBV6-6	TRBD2	TRBJ2-2	.	CASRVAGVTGELFF	TGTGCCAGCAGGGTAGCGGGAGTCACCGGGGAGCTGTTTTTT
TRBV15	TRBD2	TRBJ2-1	.	CATSIQREINEQFF	TGTGCCACCAGCATCCAGCGGGAGATCAATGAGCAGTTCTTC
TRBV9	.	TRBJ2-7	.	CASSPYGTYEQYF	TGTGCCAGCAGCCCATACGGAACCTACGAGCAGTACTTC
TRBV19	.	TRBJ2-3	.	CASSIQVWSTDTQYF	TGTGCCAGTAGTATCCAGGTATGGAGCACAGATACGCAGTATTTT
TRBV6-1	.	TRBJ2-1	.	CASDALDREGYGQFF	TGTGCCAGCGACGCCTTGGACAGGGAGGGGTATGGGCAGTTCTTC
TRBV7-9	TRBD2	TRBJ2-3	once	CASSSGGYSTQYF	TGTGCCAGCAGCTCGGGGGGGTACAGTACGCAGTATTTT
TRBV7-9	.	TRBJ1-6	few	CASSSHDKGGVGSPLHF	TGTGCCAGCAGCTCCCATGATAAAGGCGGGGTGGGATCACCCCTCCACTTT
TRBV7-9	.	TRBJ2-1	.	CASSLSSGGAPYNEQFF	TGTGCCAGCAGCTTATCCTCTGGCGGAGCCCCCTACAATGAGCAGTTCTTC
TRBV15	TRBD1	TRBJ2-5	.	CATSRDPDRERETQYF	TGTGCCACCAGCAGAGACCCGGACAGGGAGAGAGAGACCCAGTACTTC
TRBV4-3	TRBD1	TRBJ2-7	.	CASSHRGRSYEQYF	TGCGCCAGCAGCCACAGGGGGCGATCCTACGAGCAGTACTTC
TRBV15	.	TRBJ2-2	.	CATSRNAGPGELFF	TGTGCCACCAGCAGGAACGCAGGGCCCGGGGAGCTGTTTTTT
TRBV4-2	.	TRBJ2-4	.	CASSQDYDKNIQYF	TGTGCCAGCAGCCAAGATTATGACAAAAACATTCAGTACTTC
TRBV6-6	.	TRBJ2-5	.	CASSYSVSETQYF	TGTGCCAGCAGCTACTCCGTATCGGAGACCCAGTACTTC
TRBV7-3	.	TRBJ2-1	.	CASSSLLLATEQFF	TGTGCCAGCAGCTCCCTCCTACTAGCAACTGAGCAGTTCTTC
TRBV29-1	.	TRBJ2-3	once	CSVRAGGTDTQYF	TGCAGCGTTCGGGCAGGGGGGACAGATACGCAGTATTTT
TRBV25-1	.	TRBJ2-7	once	CASSDSTPPYEQYF	TGTGCCAGCAGTGACAGCACACCCCCCTACGAGCAGTACTTC
TRBV28	.	TRBJ1-5	.	CASRSAGAHNQPQHF	TGTGCCAGCAGATCCGCAGGGGCCCACAATCAGCCCCAGCATTTT
TRBV27	.	TRBJ1-6	.	CASSVTLVRSPLHF	TGTGCCAGCAGTGTCACCCTAGTAAGGTCACCCCTCCACTTT
TRBV7-8	.	TRBJ2-7	.	CASSLGLSSYEQYF	TGTGCCAGCAGCCTAGGACTTAGCTCCTACGAGCAGTACTTC
TRBV7-9	.	TRBJ2-1	.	CASSLAYGNEQFF	TGTGCCAGCAGCTTAGCGTATGGGAATGAGCAGTTCTTC
TRBV21-1	.	TRBJ2-7	.	CASSKGLAGGEEQYF	TGTGCCAGCAGCAAGGGACTAGCGGGAGGGGAAGAGCAGTACTTC
TRBV5-1	.	TRBJ2-5	.	CASSPSELGETQYF	TGCGCCAGCAGTCCCTCTGAACTAGGAGAGACCCAGTACTTC
TRBV19	.	TRBJ2-2	once	CASSVKGILTGELFF	TGTGCCAGTAGTGTGAAGGGAATTCTCACCGGGGAGCTGTTTTTT
TRBV5-1	.	TRBJ2-7	.	CASSQGWDEQYF	TGCGCCAGCAGCCAGGGATGGGACGAGCAGTACTTC
TRBV6-5	.	TRBJ1-5	medium-sized	CASSSGGSSNQPQHF	TGTGCCAGCAGTTCCGGAGGGAGTAGCAATCAGCCCCAGCATTTT
TRBV14	.	TRBJ2-7	.	CASSRETGFYEQYF	TGTGCCAGCAGCCGGGAGACAGGTTTCTACGAGCAGTACTTC
TRBV6-5	TRBD1	TRBJ2-1	.	CASRNGQGSYNEQFF	TGTGCCAGCAGGAACGGACAGGGATCCTACAATGAGCAGTTCTTC
TRBV6-6	.	TRBJ2-7	.	CASTGPDQSYEQYF	TGTGCCAGCACCGGTCCGGATCAGTCCTACGAGCAGTACTTC
TRBV5-5	.	TRBJ1-2	.	CASSLGTGQLLNYGYTF	TGTGCCAGCAGCTTGGGCACTGGACAGCTTCTTAACTATGGCTACACCTTC
TRBV7-9	.	TRBJ1-4	.	CASSDRRNLKLFF	TGTGCCAGCAGCGACCGACGGAATTTAAAACTGTTTTTT
TRBV6-4	TRBD1	TRBJ2-2	few	CASRKGQGATGELFF	TGTGCCAGCAGAAAGGGACAGGGGGCCACCGGGGAGCTGTTTTTT
TRBV28	.	TRBJ2-5	.	CASSYPKRETQYF	TGTGCCAGCAGTTACCCGAAGCGGGAGACCCAGTACTTC
TRBV19	.	TRBJ2-1	.	CASSSTQGEQFF	TGTGCCAGTAGTAGTACGCAGGGCGAGCAGTTCTTC